This TCR beta chain came from a study of CD8+CD57+ T cells in acquired aplastic anemia. Study findings and constraints: Fewer than 35 sequences, all CD8+ CDR3, were shared between patients and controls.

TCR beta VDJ and CDR3 were profiled, and genomic DNA was the template. TCRdb re-derived calls from the reads in MiXCR, one entry per CDR3 protein. Of 100,000 to 150,000 distinct CDR3 sequences listed, 55% to 60% are singletons. Previously, flow cytometry had revealed CD8+CD57+ cell expansion in the patients chosen for sequencing. There are a few counts of this clonotype. Its cognate antigen is unknown. Sequenced: sorted CD4+, CD8+, or CD8+CD57+ T cells (not recorded which) from PBMCs. The clonotype was recovered from a human donor with aplastic anemia.

The CDR3 nucleotides are TGTGCCAGCAGCCAGAGTGGATATACGCAGTATTTT. Amino acid sequence: CASSQSGYTQYF. This chain connects TRBV7-2 to TRBJ2-3; D unclear. The CDR3 runs to 12 residues. Germline lookup yields CDR1 SGHTA and CDR2 FQGNSA. V lost 5 bases and J 7 bases, leaving 10 bases between the germline ends.